The 7 T cell receptor beta chains listed next were all sequenced from one sample in a study of control samples from healthy donors and cancer patients. This table comes from immunoSEQ multiplex PCR, and its TCRdb copy is limited to in-frame clones, with some not included. There are roughly 130,000 clones in the sample; less than 95% occur only once, and approximately 8.6% lies in the top ten. Sequencing was performed on blood. These receptors originate from a man aged 18 to 35 in good health.

This rearrangement joins TRBV9 to TRBJ2-1, with TRBD2 matching 8 bases. With 0 bases clipped from V and 5 bases from J, the junction kept 4 bases outside the gene matches. This CDR3 is 15 amino acids long. Germline lookup yields CDR1 SGDLS and CDR2 YYNGEE. The DNA for the CDR3 is TGTGCCAGCAGCGTAGCGGGGGGGCTACACAATGAGCAGTTCTTC. This codes for CASSVAGGLHNEQFF.

This chain joins TRBV7-6 and TRBJ1-4, with D possibly TRBD1 on 5 matching bases. V lost 0 bases and J 4 bases, leaving 12 bases between the germline ends. The CDR3 has 16 amino acids. Germline lookup yields CDR1 SGHVS and CDR2 FNYEAQ. In DNA, the CDR3 is TGTGCCAGCAGCTTAGCGGCGACAGTGATTAATGAAAAACTGTTTTTT. Protein product: CASSLAATVINEKLFF.

The rearrangement uses TRBV11-3 and TRBJ2-5, with TRBD2 identical over 9 bases. CDR3 length equals 15 residues. The J segment lost 2 bases and the V segment lost 1 base, leaving 2 bases of the junction unmatched. The V gene's germline CDR1 is SGHNT and CDR2 YENEEA. CDR3 sequence (DNA): TGTGCCAGCAGCTTAGGCGGGGGGGCACAAGAGACCCAGTACTTC. This translates into CASSLGGGAQETQYF.

Note on this clone: Germline is not matched at one junction end, which may reflect a read error. This sequence joins TRBV2 and TRBJ1-1; D is unclear. The CDR3 runs to 12 residues. Germline-derived CDR1 and CDR2 are SNHLY and FYNNEI. The CDR3 region is CASSEEPREAFF. Written as DNA, the CDR3 is TGTGCCAGCAGCGAAGAGCCGAGAGAAGCTTTCTTT.

This clone has more than one count but fewer than ten. This chain joins TRBV29-1 and TRBJ1-2, with 8 bases aligning to TRBD1. The CDR3 extends over 15 amino acids. CDR1 is SQVTM, CDR2 ANQGSEA, per germline. The J segment lost 4 bases and the V segment lost 1 base, leaving 8 bases of the junction unmatched. This CDR3 is CSVEGPQGAFYGYTF. CDR3 nucleotide sequence: TGCAGCGTTGAAGGTCCCCAGGGGGCCTTCTATGGCTACACCTTC.

The count of this clone is one. The chain joins TRBV7-8 to TRBJ2-5, with TRBD2 matching over 10 bases. V lost 3 bases and J lost 2; bases outside the gene matches: 3. From germline, CDR1 is SGHVS and CDR2 FQNEAQ. CDR3 length equals 15 residues. The CDR3 DNA reads TGTGCCAGCAGCTTTACTAGCGGGGTTCAAGAGACCCAGTACTTC. This gives the protein CASSFTSGVQETQYF. The whole variable domain, filled in from reference TRBV7-8 and TRBJ2-5, reads GAGVSQSPRYKVAKRGQDVALRCDPISGHVSLFWYQQALGQGPEFLTYFQNEAQLDKSGLPSDRFFAERPEGSVSTLKIQRTQQEDSAVYLCASSFTSGVQETQYFGPGTRLLVL.

The chain links TRBV10-2 to TRBJ1-5; no clear D. The germline V gene has CDR1 WSHSY and CDR2 SAAADI. V gave up 8 bases and J gave up 0 bases, with 5 bases separating them. This CDR3 contains 12 residues. CDR3 DNA: TGCGCCAGCTCATTTAGCAATCAGCCCCAGCATTTT. Translation gives CASSFSNQPQHF.